These 20 T cell receptor beta chains were sequenced from one sample in a study of graft-versus-host responses after intestinal transplantation. Repertoires were generated with immunoSEQ multiplex PCR, while TCRdb's copy carries only in-frame clones and drops some. The repertoire consists of under 140,000 clones, with roughly 93% occurring once and the leading ten covering about 0.54%. Their recognized antigens are unknown. The specimen was unstimulated CD8+ T cells sorted from spleen or lymph node cells, collected before intestinal transplant. These receptors all come from a human donor who received an intestinal transplant.

J is TRBJ1-2 and V is TRBV11-2; D not resolved. CDR3 length: 14 amino acids. Germline V gene lookup returns CDR1 SGHAT and CDR2 FQNNGV. V dropped 0 bases and J dropped 3 bases, with 8 bases sitting between them. The CDR3 loop reads CASSLDPFDYGYTF. The DNA for the CDR3 is TGTGCCAGCAGCTTAGATCCGTTCGACTATGGCTACACCTTC.

The V gene is TRBV10-3, the J gene TRBJ2-1; 8 bases map to TRBD2. The CDR3 spans 14 residues. Per the germline V gene, CDR1 is ENHRY and CDR2 is SYGVKD. V lost 7 bases and J lost 4; bases outside the gene matches: 6. CDR3 protein: CAITELADYNEQFF. The CDR3 DNA is TGTGCCATCACGGAACTAGCGGATTACAATGAGCAGTTCTTC.

The gene calls are TRBV28 and TRBJ2-2; D perhaps matches TRBD2 (5 bases). V was cut by 10 bases and J by 9 bases, with 33 bases left in between. Germline CDR1 MDHEN, CDR2 SYDVKM. This CDR3 region has 18 residues. The DNA of the CDR3 is TGTGCCACCATTCCTACGCCCCCATCCTCATGGACTGAGCGGGAGCTGTTTTTT. This encodes CATIPTPPSSWTERELFF.

The gene calls are TRBV6-1 and TRBJ1-5; D not resolved. There are 17 residues in the CDR3. Germline V gene sequence: CDR1 MNHNS, CDR2 SASEGT. Trimming removed 2 bases from V and 3 bases from J, with 17 bases in between. The CDR3 DNA reads as TGTGCCAGCAGTGAATACCCCCCCGACGACTACAATCAGCCCCAGCATTTT. This sequence encodes CASSEYPPDDYNQPQHF.

The chain recombines TRBV13 with TRBJ2-5; 7 bases align to TRBD1. The better agreement between TRBJ2-7 and the DNA end casts doubt on the J call. Per the germline V gene, CDR1 is PRHDT and CDR2 is FYEKMQ (reference sequence). This CDR3 has 17 residues. As DNA, the CDR3 is TGTGCCAGCAGCTTAGGCTTACAGGGGCCAAAAGGCTACGAGCAGTACTTC. It codes for CASSLGLQGPKGYEQYF.

The gene calls are TRBV7-3 and TRBJ2-2; D is perhaps TRBD1 (6 bases). The CDR3 contains 15 residues. Germline CDR1 SGHTA, CDR2 FQGTGA. V shed 0 bases and J shed 4 bases, with 9 bases lying between them. This CDR3 reads CASSLTGGGTGELFF. The CDR3 DNA sequence: TGTGCCAGCAGCTTAACAGGGGGTGGCACCGGGGAGCTGTTTTTT.

CDR3 in amino acids: CASRAALGTGELFF. DNA of the CDR3: TGTGCCAGCCGTGCAGCGTTGGGCACCGGGGAGCTGTTTTTT. The chain links TRBV6-5 to TRBJ2-2; no definite D call. CDR3 length: 14 amino acids. Germline V gives CDR1 MNHEY, CDR2 SVGAGI. Trimming shortened V by 8 bases and J by 4 bases, and 14 bases separated the two germline ends.

The chain employs TRBV28 and TRBJ2-1; TRBD2 agrees at 9 bases. Trimming at V came to 4 bases and at J to 4 bases, leaving 5 bases not matched to a gene. Germline CDR1 and CDR2: MDHEN and SYDVKM. The CDR3 is 15 amino acids. Written as DNA, the CDR3 is TGTGCCAGCAGTTCTGGACTAGCGCGGTACAATGAGCAGTTCTTC. Its protein product is CASSSGLARYNEQFF.

The rearrangement joins TRBV27 to TRBJ2-7; D not resolved. Per germline, CDR1 MNHEY and CDR2 SMNVEV (reference sequence). The CDR3 is 13 amino acids. Trimming stripped 5 bases from V and 3 bases from J, with 11 bases between. For the CDR3, the DNA is TGTGCCAGCAGTCCCACGGCTCTCTACGAGCAGTACTTC. Protein: CASSPTALYEQYF.

The DNA for the CDR3 is TGCGCCAGCAGCACATCGGGGTCCGGGACGCCGCCCTACGAGCAGTACTTC. Protein: CASSTSGSGTPPYEQYF. This chain uses TRBV5-1 with TRBJ2-7; either TRBD1 or TRBD2 may fit D (5 bases each). The CDR3 extends over 17 amino acids. Germline loops: CDR1 SGHRS, CDR2 YFSETQ. V was shortened by 4 bases and J by 2 bases, with 22 bases between the two germline ends.

V gene TRBV30 combines with J gene TRBJ2-1; no reliable D call. Deletions cut 2 bases from V and 3 bases from J, with 14 bases between. This CDR3 is built from 15 residues. Per the germline V gene, CDR1 is GTSNPN and CDR2 is SVGIG (reference sequence). The CDR3 DNA reads TGTGCCTGGAGTACCGGCCCCACGTTCTACAATGAGCAGTTCTTC. It translates to CAWSTGPTFYNEQFF.

In this sample, this clone turned up a few times. The chain employs TRBV7-3 and TRBJ1-1; possible D gene TRBD1, 5 bases. Germline loops: CDR1 SGHTA, CDR2 FQGTGA. V lost 5 bases and J lost 3, with 13 bases in between. CDR3 length equals 14 residues. CDR3 sequence reads: CASSQGPGDTEAFF. CDR3 DNA: TGTGCCAGCAGCCAGGGACCTGGGGACACTGAAGCTTTCTTT. The full variable domain, its missing parts supplied by reference TRBV7-3 and TRBJ1-1, is GAGVSQTPSNKVTEKGKYVELRCDPISGHTALYWYRQSLGQGPEFLIYFQGTGAADDSGLPNDRFFAVRPEGSVSTLKIQRTERGDSAVYLCASSQGPGDTEAFFGQGTRLTVV.

Comment on this clone: Other DNA variants within this sample encode the same CDR3. This chain connects TRBV5-4 to TRBJ2-3; D ambiguous. V was pared by 5 bases and J by 2 bases, with 12 bases between. CDR3 size: 14 residues. In germline, CDR1 is SGHNT, CDR2 YYREEE (reference sequence). Here the CDR3 DNA reads TGTGCCAGCAGGCTTCGCGATATCACAGATACGCAGTATTTT. This translates into CASRLRDITDTQYF. The full variable domain, in which reference TRBV5-4 and TRBJ2-3 provide the parts outside the CDR3, is ETGVTQSPTHLIKTRGQQVTLRCSSQSGHNTVSWYQQALGQGPQFIFQYYREEENGRGNFPPRFSGLQFPNYSSELNVNALELDDSALYLCASRLRDITDTQYFGPGTRLTVL.

The chain is built from TRBV6-5 and TRBJ2-5; D tentatively reads TRBD1 or TRBD2 (5 bases each). The CDR3 has 14 residues. Per germline, CDR1 MNHEY and CDR2 SVGAGI. Trimming left V 5 bases short and J 5 bases short, with 15 bases between. The CDR3 coding sequence is TGTGCCAGCAGTGCGAGGGGATTGGGTGAGACCCAGTACTTC. This translates into CASSARGLGETQYF.

J is TRBJ1-1 and V is TRBV6-1, with TRBD1 as a possible D gene (5 bases). V dropped 6 bases and J dropped 6 bases, with 20 bases sitting between them. The CDR3 runs to 15 residues. Germline V gene lookup returns CDR1 MNHNS and CDR2 SASEGT. The CDR3 sequence: CASRDHRDPGAEAFF. As DNA, the CDR3 is TGTGCCAGCAGGGACCATCGGGACCCAGGAGCTGAAGCTTTCTTT.

J is TRBJ1-1 and V is TRBV5-6, with TRBD1 as a possible D gene (5 bases). The germline V gene has CDR1 SGHDT and CDR2 YYEEEE. The CDR3 is 16 residues long. The V gene lost 0 bases and the J gene lost 1 base, with 13 bases spanning the gap. CDR3 loop: CASSLGDSGWNTEAFF. CDR3 coding DNA: TGTGCCAGCAGCTTGGGAGACAGCGGGTGGAACACTGAAGCTTTCTTT.

V is TRBV27 and J is TRBJ1-3; D is possibly TRBD1 (6 bases). This CDR3 contains 15 residues. The germline V gene has CDR1 MNHEY and CDR2 SMNVEV (reference sequence). V shed 0 bases and J shed 0 bases, with 6 bases lying between them. The CDR3 protein is CASSLSGGSGNTIYF. The CDR3 DNA reads as TGTGCCAGCAGTTTATCAGGGGGCTCTGGAAACACCATATATTTT.

Here the CDR3 reads CASSLAGTRNNEQFF. The CDR3 coding sequence is TGCGCCAGCAGCTTGGCCGGGACTAGAAATAATGAGCAGTTCTTC. V usage is TRBV5-1 and J usage is TRBJ2-1; 8 positions match TRBD2. Trimming at V came to 0 bases and at J to 7 bases, leaving 6 bases not matched to a gene. This CDR3 comprises 15 residues. Germline CDR1 is SGHRS and CDR2 is YFSETQ.

The gene calls are TRBV7-3 and TRBJ2-1, with TRBD2 as a possible D gene (6 bases). Looked up from germline, CDR1 is SGHTA and CDR2 is FQGTGA. V lost 6 bases and J 7 bases, leaving 22 bases between the germline ends. CDR3 size: 16 residues. Here the CDR3 reads CASRPQGAGMGNEQFF. The CDR3 nucleotides read TGTGCCAGCAGGCCCCAGGGTGCGGGAATGGGAAATGAGCAGTTCTTC. The full variable domain, completed using reference TRBV7-3 and TRBJ2-1, is GAGVSQTPSNKVTEKGKYVELRCDPISGHTALYWYRQSLGQGPEFLIYFQGTGAADDSGLPNDRFFAVRPEGSVSTLKIQRTERGDSAVYLCASRPQGAGMGNEQFFGPGTRLTVL.

A word on this clone: One junction end does not reproduce the germline sequence, and a read error may be involved. J is TRBJ2-1 and V is TRBV7-7; possibly TRBD2 for D (5 bases). CDR1 is SSHAT, CDR2 FNYEAQ, per germline (reference sequence). The CDR3 has 16 residues. CDR3 nucleotides: TGTGCTAGCAGCTTAACGGACTCTAGCTCCTACAATGAGCAGTTCTTC. Protein sequence: CASSLTDSSSYNEQFF.